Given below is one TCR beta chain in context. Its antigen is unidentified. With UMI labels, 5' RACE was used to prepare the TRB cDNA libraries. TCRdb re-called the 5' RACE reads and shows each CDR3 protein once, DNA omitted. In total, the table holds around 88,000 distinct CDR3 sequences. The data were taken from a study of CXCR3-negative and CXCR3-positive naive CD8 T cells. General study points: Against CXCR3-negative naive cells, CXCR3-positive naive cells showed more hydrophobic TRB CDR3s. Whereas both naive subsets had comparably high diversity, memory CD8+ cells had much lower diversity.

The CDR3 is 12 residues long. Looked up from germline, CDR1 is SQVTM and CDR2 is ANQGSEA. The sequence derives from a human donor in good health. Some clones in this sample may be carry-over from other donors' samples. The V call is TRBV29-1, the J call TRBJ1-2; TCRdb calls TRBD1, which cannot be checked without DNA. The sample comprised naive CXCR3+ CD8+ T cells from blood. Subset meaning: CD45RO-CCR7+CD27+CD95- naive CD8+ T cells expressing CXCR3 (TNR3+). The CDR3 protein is CSVQGSLYGYTF.